The 13 T cell receptor beta chains presented below share a single source sample, sequenced in a study of Graves' ophthalmopathy and Graves' hyperthyroidism. The study amplified TCR beta CDR3 regions using RNA transcripts. The workflow started with a first-round RT-PCR run with HTBI primers and then moved on to a second-round multiplex PCR. TCRdb reprocessed the multiplex PCR reads with MiXCR, giving one entry per CDR3 protein. The sample contains around 1.1 million distinct CDR3 sequences, 35% to 45% of which appear only once. Sequenced material: peripheral blood or thyroid tissue (not recorded which). These receptor sequences come from an adult man with Graves' hyperthyroidism.

This clonotype was observed at least ten times. The rearrangement links TRBV9 to TRBJ2-7; 8 bases align to TRBD1. From germline, CDR1 is SGDLS and CDR2 YYNGEE. The CDR3 has 16 amino acids. V dropped 0 bases and J dropped 3; count of bases not matched to a gene: 8. CDR3: CASSVAPGTGLYEQYF. As DNA, the CDR3 is TGTGCCAGCAGCGTAGCTCCCGGGACAGGACTCTACGAGCAGTACTTC. Full variable domain (remainder filled in from reference TRBV9 and TRBJ2-7): DSGVTQTPKHLITATGQRVTLRCSPRSGDLSVYWYQQSLDQGLQFLIQYYNGEERAKGNILERFSAQQFPDLHSELNLSSLELGDSALYFCASSVAPGTGLYEQYFGPGTRLTVT.

As regards this clonotype: This may be a read error, as it is one base from a much larger clone. The rearrangement links TRBV7-9 to TRBJ1-5; D gene uncertain. Germline CDR1 is SEHNR and CDR2 is FQNEAQ (reference sequence). V was clipped by 5 bases and J by 9 bases, with 20 bases between them. The CDR3 extends over 15 amino acids. The CDR3 here is CASSPGSKTGPPQHF. The CDR3 region has the DNA TGTGCCAGCAGCCCTGGGAGCAAGACCGGTCCGCCCCAGCATTTT.

The sample holds many counts of this clonotype. V and J are TRBV2 and TRBJ1-4, with D maybe TRBD1 (5 bases). V was cut by 6 bases and J by 4 bases, with 12 bases left in between. The CDR3 extends over 14 amino acids. CDR1 and CDR2 from the germline V gene are SNHLY and FYNNEI. In nucleotides, the CDR3 is TGTGCCAGCAGAACAGGTGGTTTTAATGAAAAACTGTTTTTT. Its protein is CASRTGGFNEKLFF.

CDR3: CASSDVAGPQETQYF. The CDR3 region has the DNA TGTGCCAGTAGTGACGTAGCGGGGCCACAAGAGACCCAGTACTTC. The V gene is TRBV19, the J gene TRBJ2-5, with 8 bases lining up with TRBD2. The V gene end was trimmed by 5 bases and the J gene end by 2 bases; junction bases not matched to a gene: 7. CDR1 and CDR2 from the germline V gene are LNHDA and SQIVND (reference sequence). CDR3 length: 15 residues.

This clonotype has at least ten counts. The rearrangement links TRBV20-1 to TRBJ2-6; D is possibly TRBD2 (6 bases). The V end was cut by 6 bases, the J end by 0 bases, with 12 bases between. Germline CDR1 is DFQATT and CDR2 is SNEGSKA (reference sequence). This CDR3 is 15 amino acids long. The CDR3 here is CSASTGGSGANVLTF. The CDR3 region has the DNA TGCAGTGCCTCGACCGGGGGCTCTGGGGCCAACGTCCTGACTTTC.

This clonotype appeared many times. The gene calls are TRBV7-9 and TRBJ2-5; D gene uncertain. Trimming took off 0 bases at V and 2 bases at J, with 13 bases between the two ends. The CDR3 is 16 residues long. CDR1 and CDR2 (germline): SEHNR, FQNEAQ (reference sequence). The CDR3 loop reads CASSLADSGVQETQYF. As DNA, the CDR3 is TGTGCCAGCAGCTTAGCCGATTCAGGAGTTCAAGAGACCCAGTACTTC.

The genes are TRBV20-1 and TRBJ2-5, with 9 bases identical to TRBD1. V trimming: 0 bases; J trimming: 4 bases; junction bases outside the gene matches: 9. The germline gives CDR1 DFQATT, CDR2 SNEGSKA (reference sequence). The CDR3 consists of 16 residues. CDR3 protein: CSARDFGTGFSETQYF. The DNA for the CDR3 is TGCAGTGCTAGAGATTTCGGGACAGGGTTTTCAGAGACCCAGTACTTC.

This clonotype occurred many times. The chain is built from TRBV15 and TRBJ1-6; 9 nucleotides align to TRBD1. CDR3 size: 15 residues. Trimming cost V 5 bases and J 3 bases; bases outside gene matches: 2. Germline V gene data show CDR1 as LNHNV and CDR2 as YYDKDF (reference sequence). The CDR3 DNA sequence: TGTGCCACCAGCGAGGACAGGGGCTATAATTCACCCCTCCACTTT. Amino acids: CATSEDRGYNSPLHF.

This clonotype was recorded a few times. This sequence joins TRBV28 and TRBJ1-2; TRBD1 might be the D (5 bases). CDR3 length: 11 amino acids. CDR1 and CDR2 (germline): MDHEN, SYDVKM. Trimming left V 10 bases short and J 7 bases short, with 13 bases between. The CDR3: CATSGFRGYTF. CDR3 coding DNA: TGTGCCACCTCAGGGTTTCGTGGCTACACCTTC.

This clonotype was observed many times. The CDR3 sequence is CASSLTGTSNSPLHF. The CDR3 nucleotides read TGTGCCAGCAGCCTAACGGGGACTTCTAATTCACCCCTCCACTTT. This sequence joins TRBV7-2 and TRBJ1-6; perhaps TRBD1 as D (5 bases). CDR3 length: 15 amino acids. Germline V CDR1 and CDR2: SGHTA, FQGNSA. V was clipped by 5 bases and J by 6 bases, with 14 bases between them.

The chain uses TRBV10-3 and TRBJ2-7, with 7 positions matching TRBD2. CDR1 is ENHRY and CDR2 is SYGVKD in the germline V gene. The V segment lost 5 bases and the J segment 6 bases; nucleotides outside the gene matches: 4. There are 12 residues in the CDR3. CDR3 loop: CAISPGGSEQYF. The CDR3 region has the DNA TGTGCCATCAGTCCGGGAGGCTCCGAGCAGTACTTC.

This chain joins TRBV2 and TRBJ1-6; 7 bases align to TRBD1. CDR3 length equals 15 residues. Germline-derived CDR1 and CDR2 are SNHLY and FYNNEI. V lost 6 bases, J lost 7 bases, and 9 bases stayed unmatched. CDR3: CASRLTGDRNSPLHF. The CDR3 coding sequence is TGTGCCAGCAGATTGACGGGGGACAGAAATTCACCCCTCCACTTT.

This clonotype was observed at least ten times. The chain carries TRBV10-3 and TRBJ2-5; 14 bases agree with TRBD2. The junction had 2 bases not matched to a gene; V was cut back by 0 bases and J by 2 bases. CDR1 and CDR2 (germline): ENHRY, SYGVKD. This CDR3 contains 17 residues. The chain's CDR3 is CAISESGLAGGQETQYF. The CDR3 DNA is TGTGCCATCAGTGAGTCCGGACTAGCGGGAGGACAAGAGACCCAGTACTTC.